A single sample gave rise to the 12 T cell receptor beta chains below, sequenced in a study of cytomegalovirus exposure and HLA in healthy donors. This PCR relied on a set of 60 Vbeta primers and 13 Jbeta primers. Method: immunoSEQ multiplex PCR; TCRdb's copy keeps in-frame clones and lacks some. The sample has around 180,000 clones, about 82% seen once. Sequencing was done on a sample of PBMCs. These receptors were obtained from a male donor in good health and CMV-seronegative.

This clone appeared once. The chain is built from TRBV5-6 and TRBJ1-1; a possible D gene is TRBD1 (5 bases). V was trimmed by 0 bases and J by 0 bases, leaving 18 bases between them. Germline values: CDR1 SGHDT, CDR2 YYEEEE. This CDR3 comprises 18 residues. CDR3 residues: CASSLGPGGYGMNTEAFF. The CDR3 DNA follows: TGTGCCAGCAGCTTGGGCCCGGGGGGGTATGGAATGAACACTGAAGCTTTCTTT.

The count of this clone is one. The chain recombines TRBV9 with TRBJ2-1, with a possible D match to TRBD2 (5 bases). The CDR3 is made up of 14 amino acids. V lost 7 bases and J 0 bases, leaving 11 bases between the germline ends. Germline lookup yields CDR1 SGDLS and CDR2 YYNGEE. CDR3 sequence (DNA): TGTGCCAGCGGCCTAGCCGGCTCCTACAATGAGCAGTTCTTC. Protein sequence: CASGLAGSYNEQFF.

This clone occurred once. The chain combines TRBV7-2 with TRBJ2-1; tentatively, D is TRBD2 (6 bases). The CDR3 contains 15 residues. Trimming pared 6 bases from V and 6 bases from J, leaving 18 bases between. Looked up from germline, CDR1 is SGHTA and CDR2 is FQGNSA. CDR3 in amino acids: CASSFWRGPVNEQFF. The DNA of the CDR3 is TGTGCCAGCAGTTTTTGGAGGGGCCCGGTCAATGAGCAGTTCTTC.

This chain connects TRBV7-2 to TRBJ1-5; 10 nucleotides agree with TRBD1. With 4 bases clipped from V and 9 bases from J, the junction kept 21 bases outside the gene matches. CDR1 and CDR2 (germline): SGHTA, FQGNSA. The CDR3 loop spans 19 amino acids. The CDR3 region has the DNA TGTGCCAGCAGCTCCACCTTTCCGGGACAGGGGTCCCTTTGCTGGCCCCAGCATTTT. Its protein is CASSSTFPGQGSLCWPQHF.

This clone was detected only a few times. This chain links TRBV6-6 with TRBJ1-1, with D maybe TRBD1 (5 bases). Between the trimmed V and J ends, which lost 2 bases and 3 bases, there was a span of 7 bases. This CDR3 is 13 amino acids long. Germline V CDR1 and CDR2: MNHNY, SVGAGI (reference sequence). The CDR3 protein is CASSYDRYTEAFF. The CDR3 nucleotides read TGTGCCAGCAGTTACGACAGATACACTGAAGCTTTCTTT.

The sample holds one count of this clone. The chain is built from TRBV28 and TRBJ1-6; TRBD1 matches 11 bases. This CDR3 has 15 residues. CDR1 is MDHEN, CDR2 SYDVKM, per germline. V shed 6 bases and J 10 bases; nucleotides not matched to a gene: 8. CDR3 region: CASSLGQGARSPLHF. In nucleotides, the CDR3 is TGTGCCAGCAGCCTCGGACAGGGGGCGAGGTCACCCCTCCACTTT.

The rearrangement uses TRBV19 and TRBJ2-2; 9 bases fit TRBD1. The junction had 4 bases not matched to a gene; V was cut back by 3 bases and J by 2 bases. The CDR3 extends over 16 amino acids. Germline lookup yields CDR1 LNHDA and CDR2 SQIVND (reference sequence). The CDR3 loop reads CASSMGQGRNTGELFF. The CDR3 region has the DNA TGTGCCAGTAGTATGGGACAGGGTCGCAACACCGGGGAGCTGTTTTTT.

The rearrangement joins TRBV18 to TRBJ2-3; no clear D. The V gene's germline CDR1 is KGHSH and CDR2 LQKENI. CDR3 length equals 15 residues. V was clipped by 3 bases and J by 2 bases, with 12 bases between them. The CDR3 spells CASSPPLADTDTQYF. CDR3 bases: TGTGCCAGCTCACCCCCCTTGGCAGACACAGATACGCAGTATTTT.

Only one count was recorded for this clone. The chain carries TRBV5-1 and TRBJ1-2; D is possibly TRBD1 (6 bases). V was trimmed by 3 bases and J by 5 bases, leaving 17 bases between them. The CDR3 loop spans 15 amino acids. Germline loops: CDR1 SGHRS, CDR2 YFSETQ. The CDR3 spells CASSYRAGDTYGYTF. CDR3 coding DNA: TGCGCCAGCAGCTACCGGGCAGGGGATACTTATGGCTACACCTTC.

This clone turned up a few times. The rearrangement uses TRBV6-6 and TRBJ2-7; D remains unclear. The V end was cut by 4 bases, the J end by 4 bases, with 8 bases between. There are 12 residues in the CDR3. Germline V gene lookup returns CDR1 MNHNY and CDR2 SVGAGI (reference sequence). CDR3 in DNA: TGTGCCAGCAGTTCCAGTTCGTACGAGCAGTACTTC. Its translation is CASSSSSYEQYF.

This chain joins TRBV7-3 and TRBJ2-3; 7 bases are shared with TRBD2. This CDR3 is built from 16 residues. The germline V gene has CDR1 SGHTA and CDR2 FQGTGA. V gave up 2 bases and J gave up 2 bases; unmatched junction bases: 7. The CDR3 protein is CASSLGRLANTDTQYF. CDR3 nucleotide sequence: TGTGCCAGCAGCTTAGGGAGACTAGCTAACACAGATACGCAGTATTTT.

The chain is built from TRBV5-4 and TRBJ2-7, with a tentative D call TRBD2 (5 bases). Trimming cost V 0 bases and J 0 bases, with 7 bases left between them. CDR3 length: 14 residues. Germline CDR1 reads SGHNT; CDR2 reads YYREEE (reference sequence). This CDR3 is CASSLAAGSYEQYF. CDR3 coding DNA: TGTGCCAGCAGCTTGGCGGCGGGCTCCTACGAGCAGTACTTC.